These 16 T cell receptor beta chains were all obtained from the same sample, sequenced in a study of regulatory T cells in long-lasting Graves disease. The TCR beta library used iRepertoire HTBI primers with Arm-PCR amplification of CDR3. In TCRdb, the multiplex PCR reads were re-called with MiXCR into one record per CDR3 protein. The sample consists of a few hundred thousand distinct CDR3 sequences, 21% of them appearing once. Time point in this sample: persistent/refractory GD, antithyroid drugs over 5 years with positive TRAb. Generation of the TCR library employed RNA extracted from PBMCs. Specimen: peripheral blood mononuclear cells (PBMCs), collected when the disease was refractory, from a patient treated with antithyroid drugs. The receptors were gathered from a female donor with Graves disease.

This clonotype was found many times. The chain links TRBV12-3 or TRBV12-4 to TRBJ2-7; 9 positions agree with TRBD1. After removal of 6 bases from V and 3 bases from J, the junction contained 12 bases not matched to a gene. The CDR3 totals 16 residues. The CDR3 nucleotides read TGTGCCAGCAGCCCAACCGCGGGACAGGGAATCTACGAGCAGTACTTC. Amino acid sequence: CASSPTAGQGIYEQYF.

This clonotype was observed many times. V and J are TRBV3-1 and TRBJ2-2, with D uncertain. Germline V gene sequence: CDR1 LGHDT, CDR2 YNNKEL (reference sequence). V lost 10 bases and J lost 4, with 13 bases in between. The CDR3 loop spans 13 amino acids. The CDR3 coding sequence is TGTGCCATCTCAAGACTGAGCACCGGGGAGCTGTTTTTT. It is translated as CAISRLSTGELFF.

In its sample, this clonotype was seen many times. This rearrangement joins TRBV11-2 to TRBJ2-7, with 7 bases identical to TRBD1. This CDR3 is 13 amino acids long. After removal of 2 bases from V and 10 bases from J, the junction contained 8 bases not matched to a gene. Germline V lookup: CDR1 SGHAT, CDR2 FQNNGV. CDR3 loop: CASSLTPRQGQYF. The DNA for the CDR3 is TGTGCCAGCAGCTTAACGCCAAGACAGGGTCAGTACTTC.

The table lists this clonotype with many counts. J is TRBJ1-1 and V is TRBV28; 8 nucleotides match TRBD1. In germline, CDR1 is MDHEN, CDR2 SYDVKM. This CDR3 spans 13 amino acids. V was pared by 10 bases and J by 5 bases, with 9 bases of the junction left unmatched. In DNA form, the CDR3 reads TGTGCCACTCAGGGGCAGGGGGCAACTGAAGCTTTCTTT. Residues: CATQGQGATEAFF. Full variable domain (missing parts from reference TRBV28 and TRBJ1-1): DVKVTQSSRYLVKRTGEKVFLECVQDMDHENMFWYRQDPGLGLRLIYFSYDVKMKEKGDIPEGYSVSREKKERFSLILESASTNQTSMYLCATQGQGATEAFFGQGTRLTVV.

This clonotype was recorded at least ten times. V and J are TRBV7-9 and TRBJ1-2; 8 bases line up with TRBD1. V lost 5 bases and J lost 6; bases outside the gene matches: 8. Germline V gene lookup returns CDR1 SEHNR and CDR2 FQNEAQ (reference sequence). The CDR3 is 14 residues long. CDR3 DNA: TGTGCCAGCAGCCCTCGACAGGGGAGGGATGGCTACACCTTC. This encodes CASSPRQGRDGYTF.

CDR3 in amino acids: CASSLAGWGTGELFF. The CDR3 nucleotides read TGTGCCAGCAGCTTAGCCGGATGGGGCACCGGGGAGCTGTTTTTT. The V and J genes are TRBV7-9 and TRBJ2-2; D remains unclear. Germline V gene lookup returns CDR1 SEHNR and CDR2 FQNEAQ (reference sequence). V was shortened by 0 bases and J by 4 bases, with 9 bases between the two germline ends. This CDR3 is built from 15 residues.

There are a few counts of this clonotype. As DNA, the CDR3 is TGCGCCAGCAGCAAACTTCAGAGGGGCAAGTATCAGCCCCAGCATTTT. This translates into CASSKLQRGKYQPQHF. This chain connects TRBV4-1 to TRBJ1-5, with D possibly being TRBD1 (5 bases). Trimming removed 5 bases at V and 5 bases at J, with 19 bases between. From germline, CDR1 is MGHRA and CDR2 YSYEKL. The length of the CDR3 is 16 residues.

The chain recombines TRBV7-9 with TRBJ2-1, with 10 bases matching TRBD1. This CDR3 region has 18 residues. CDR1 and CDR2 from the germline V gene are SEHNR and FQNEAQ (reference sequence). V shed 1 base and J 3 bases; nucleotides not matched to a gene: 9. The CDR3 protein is CASSLGGWTGGIYNEQFF. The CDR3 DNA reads TGTGCCAGCAGCTTAGGGGGGTGGACAGGGGGAATCTACAATGAGCAGTTCTTC.

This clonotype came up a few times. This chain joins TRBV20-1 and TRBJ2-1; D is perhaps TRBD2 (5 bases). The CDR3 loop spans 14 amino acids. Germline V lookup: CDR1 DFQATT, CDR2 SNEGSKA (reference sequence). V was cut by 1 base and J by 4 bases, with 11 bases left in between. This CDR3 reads CSARGDRDYNEQFF. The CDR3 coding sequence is TGCAGTGCTAGAGGAGACCGGGATTACAATGAGCAGTTCTTC.

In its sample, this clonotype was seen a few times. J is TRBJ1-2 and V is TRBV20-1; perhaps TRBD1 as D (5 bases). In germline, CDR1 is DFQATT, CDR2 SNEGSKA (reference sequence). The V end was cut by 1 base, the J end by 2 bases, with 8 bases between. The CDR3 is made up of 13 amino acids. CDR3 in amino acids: CSARAQGNYGYTF. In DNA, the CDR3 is TGCAGTGCTAGAGCTCAGGGAAACTATGGCTACACCTTC.

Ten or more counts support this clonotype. The CDR3 here is CASSDYGTASYEQYF. The CDR3 DNA reads as TGTGCCAGCAGTGATTACGGGACAGCCTCCTACGAGCAGTACTTC. The J gene is TRBJ2-7, the V gene TRBV2; 7 bases are a match to TRBD1. CDR1 is SNHLY, CDR2 FYNNEI, per germline. V lost 3 bases to trimming and J lost 0 bases; unmatched junction nucleotides: 5. The CDR3 extends over 15 amino acids.

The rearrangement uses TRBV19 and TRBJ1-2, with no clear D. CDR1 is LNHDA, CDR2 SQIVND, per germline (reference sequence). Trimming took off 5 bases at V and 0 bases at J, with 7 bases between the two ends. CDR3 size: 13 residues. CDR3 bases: TGTGCCAGTAGTTGGACGGCTAACTATGGCTACACCTTC. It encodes CASSWTANYGYTF.

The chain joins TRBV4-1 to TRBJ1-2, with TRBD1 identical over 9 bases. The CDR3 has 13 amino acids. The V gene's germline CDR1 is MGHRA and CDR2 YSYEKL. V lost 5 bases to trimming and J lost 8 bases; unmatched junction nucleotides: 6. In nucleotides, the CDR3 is TGCGCCAGCAGCTCGGACAGGGGACCCGGCTACACCTTC. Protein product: CASSSDRGPGYTF.

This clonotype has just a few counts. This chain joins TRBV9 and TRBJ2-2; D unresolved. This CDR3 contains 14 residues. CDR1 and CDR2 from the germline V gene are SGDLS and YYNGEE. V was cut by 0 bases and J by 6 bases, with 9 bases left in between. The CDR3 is CASSVGGLPGELFF. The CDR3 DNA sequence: TGTGCCAGCAGCGTAGGGGGATTACCCGGGGAGCTGTTTTTT.

The CDR3 here is CASGGQRTSGELFF. The CDR3 bases are TGTGCCAGCGGTGGACAGAGAACATCCGGGGAGCTGTTTTTT. V gene TRBV6-2 or TRBV6-3 combines with J gene TRBJ2-2; the D gene is possibly TRBD1 (6 bases). The germline V gene has CDR1 MNHEY and CDR2 SVGEGT. V shed 8 bases and J shed 6 bases, with 16 bases lying between them. The CDR3 extends over 14 amino acids.

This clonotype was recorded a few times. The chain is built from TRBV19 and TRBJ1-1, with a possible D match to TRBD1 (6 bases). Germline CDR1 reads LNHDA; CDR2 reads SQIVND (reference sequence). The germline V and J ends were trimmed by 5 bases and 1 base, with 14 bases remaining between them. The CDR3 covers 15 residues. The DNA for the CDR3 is TGTGCCAGTAGTCCCATGGGGGGGCAGAACACTGAAGCTTTCTTT. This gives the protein CASSPMGGQNTEAFF. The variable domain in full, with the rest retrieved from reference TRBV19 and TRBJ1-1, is DGGITQSPKYLFRKEGQNVTLSCEQNLNHDAMYWYRQDPGQGLRLIYYSQIVNDFQKGDIAEGYSVSREKKESFPLTVTSAQKNPTAFYLCASSPMGGQNTEAFFGQGTRLTVV.